These 21 T cell receptor beta chains were all obtained from the same sample, sequenced in a study of shared clonotypes between healthy human individuals (dated by TCRdb to 2020 to 2022). The library was prepared using the immunoSEQ multiplex PCR assay. TCRdb stores this immuneACCESS table with in-frame sequences only. Part of the clones is absent; in the studies checked, under half of the shortfall reflects unresolved V genes, and no reason is known for the rest. The sample contains some 2 million clones, about 95% of them found a single time. 0.13% of the sample lies in the top ten. The specimen was naive CD4+ T cells sorted from blood. Per the publication, the cell subset or site label means: CD45RA+ positively selected. These receptor sequences come from a man aged 18 to 30 in good health.

Worth noting for this clone: Within the sample, other DNA sequences also encode this same CDR3. The CDR3 loop reads CASSQEIGYEQYF. Here the CDR3 DNA reads TGCGCCAGCAGCCAAGAGATCGGCTACGAGCAGTACTTC. The chain links TRBV4-3 to TRBJ2-7; no reliable D call. Germline assignment: CDR1 LGHNA and CDR2 YSLEER. With 0 bases removed from V and 3 bases from J, the gap between germline ends came to 6 bases. The CDR3 spans 13 residues.

The chain joins TRBV5-4 to TRBJ1-6; 9 nucleotides line up with TRBD1. Germline values: CDR1 SGHNT, CDR2 YYREEE (reference sequence). The ends lost 0 bases at V and 5 bases at J; junction bases unmatched: 3. This CDR3 spans 16 amino acids. CDR3 amino acids: CASSLGGQGHNSPLHF. CDR3 in DNA: TGTGCCAGCAGCTTGGGCGGACAGGGGCATAATTCACCCCTCCACTTT.

Of note for this clone: The junction and the germline gene differ at one end; a read error may be behind it. This sample includes further DNA sequences coding for the same CDR3. V usage is TRBV6-5 and J usage is TRBJ1-1, with D hard to call. The CDR3 has 14 residues. Per the germline V gene, CDR1 is MNHEY and CDR2 is SVGAGI. The DNA of the CDR3 is TGTGCCAGCAGTTCCCGGACCAGGAACACTGAAGCTTTCTTC. It specifies CASSSRTRNTEAFF.

Worth noting for this clone: Other nucleotide sequences from this sample produce the same CDR3. This chain uses TRBV2 with TRBJ2-2, with D perhaps matching TRBD2 (5 bases). Trimming stripped 4 bases from V and 0 bases from J, with 9 bases between. Germline V lookup: CDR1 SNHLY, CDR2 FYNNEI. This CDR3 spans 15 amino acids. The CDR3 loop is CASSASGANTGELFF. In nucleotides, the CDR3 is TGTGCCAGCAGTGCAAGCGGCGCGAACACCGGGGAGCTGTTTTTT. Full variable domain (remainder filled in from reference TRBV2 and TRBJ2-2): EPEVTQTPSHQVTQMGQEVILRCVPISNHLYFYWYRQILGQKVEFLVSFYNNEISEKSEIFDDQFSVERPDGSNFTLKIRSTKLEDSAMYFCASSASGANTGELFFGEGSRLTVL.

The chain combines TRBV7-8 with TRBJ2-7; the match to TRBD1 covers 9 bases. Trimming took 5 bases from V and 2 from J; bases not matched to a gene: 7. CDR1 and CDR2 (germline): SGHVS, FQNEAQ. CDR3 size: 15 residues. In DNA, the CDR3 is TGTGCCAGCAGCATGCCGGGACAGGGCACCTACGAGCAGTACTTC. The encoded protein is CASSMPGQGTYEQYF.

The chain couples TRBV12-5 to TRBJ2-5; D possibly corresponds to TRBD2 (5 bases). Per the germline V gene, CDR1 is LGHNT and CDR2 is FRNRAP. The CDR3 spans 13 residues. V was trimmed by 5 bases and J by 4 bases, leaving 11 bases between them. Here the CDR3 reads CASGPFRGETQYF. The CDR3 DNA reads as TGTGCTAGTGGTCCATTCCGGGGAGAGACCCAGTACTTC.

The chain is built from TRBV2 and TRBJ2-3, with TRBD2 identical over 10 bases. The CDR3 has 15 amino acids. The germline CDR1 and CDR2 sequences are SNHLY and FYNNEI. The ends lost 9 bases at V and 5 bases at J; junction bases unmatched: 11. DNA of the CDR3: TGTGCCAGAGCTACGAGCGGGGGGGCCGGAGATACGCAGTATTTT. Encoded protein: CARATSGGAGDTQYF.

The J gene is TRBJ1-1, the V gene TRBV2; tentatively, D is TRBD1 (5 bases). Germline lookup yields CDR1 SNHLY and CDR2 FYNNEI. The CDR3 loop spans 17 amino acids. Between the trimmed V and J ends, which lost 6 bases and 0 bases, there was a span of 20 bases. CDR3 sequence: CASRDSVGRRVNTEAFF. DNA of the CDR3: TGTGCCAGCAGAGACAGTGTTGGGCGGAGGGTGAACACTGAAGCTTTCTTT.

The rearrangement joins TRBV2 to TRBJ1-1; weak D call: TRBD1 (6 bases). Trimming pared 6 bases from V and 2 bases from J, leaving 16 bases between. CDR3 length: 15 amino acids. From germline, CDR1 is SNHLY and CDR2 FYNNEI. CDR3 nucleotide sequence: TGTGCCAGCAGGCCCTCCGCAGGGGCAAACACTGAAGCTTTCTTT. This codes for CASRPSAGANTEAFF.

This rearrangement joins TRBV6-5 to TRBJ2-7; 7 nucleotides agree with TRBD1. From germline, CDR1 is MNHEY and CDR2 SVGAGI. With 7 bases clipped from V and 2 bases from J, the junction kept 8 bases outside the gene matches. The CDR3 is made up of 14 amino acids. The CDR3 DNA is TGTGCCAGCACCCCGGATAGGGGGCCCTACGAGCAGTACTTC. Protein sequence: CASTPDRGPYEQYF.

The chain combines TRBV21-1 with TRBJ1-5. TRBV21-1 is a documented pseudogene. This CDR3 is built from 20 residues. CDR3 sequence reads: CASSKVGGRDTVRSNQPQHF. CDR3 bases: TGTGCCAGCAGCAAAGTAGGTGGGAGGGACACGGTAAGAAGCAATCAGCCCCAGCATTTT.

V is TRBV7-6 and J is TRBJ2-2; D is tentatively TRBD1 or TRBD2 (6 bases each). From germline, CDR1 is SGHVS and CDR2 FNYEAQ. Trimming removed 5 bases at V and 5 bases at J, with 18 bases between. The CDR3 length is 16 residues. For the CDR3, the DNA is TGTGCCAGCAGCAAACTGGGGGGCCTAAGTACCGGGGAGCTGTTTTTT. Protein: CASSKLGGLSTGELFF.

V gene TRBV19 combines with J gene TRBJ2-1; D may be TRBD2 (6 bases). This CDR3 comprises 14 residues. Germline V CDR1 and CDR2: LNHDA, SQIVND (reference sequence). Trimming shortened V by 4 bases and J by 4 bases, and 11 bases separated the two germline ends. The CDR3 reads CASSKGDFYNEQFF. DNA of the CDR3: TGTGCCAGTAGTAAAGGGGACTTTTACAATGAGCAGTTCTTC.

V gene TRBV7-9 combines with J gene TRBJ2-1; D uncertain. V lost 0 bases and J 4 bases, leaving 10 bases between the germline ends. Germline assignment: CDR1 SEHNR and CDR2 FQNEAQ (reference sequence). The CDR3 spans 15 residues. CDR3 sequence (DNA): TGTGCCAGCAGCTTAGCTGGGGTAGGGTACAATGAGCAGTTCTTC. Protein product: CASSLAGVGYNEQFF.

This rearrangement joins TRBV28 to TRBJ2-1; D could derive from TRBD1 or TRBD2 (5 bases each). Deletions cut 6 bases from V and 0 bases from J, with 9 bases between. CDR1 and CDR2 from the germline V gene are MDHEN and SYDVKM. This CDR3 is built from 14 residues. CDR3 sequence: CASSSGTSYNEQFF. CDR3 coding DNA: TGTGCCAGCAGCTCCGGGACCTCCTACAATGAGCAGTTCTTC.

V usage is TRBV12-5 and J usage is TRBJ1-1, with 8 bases lining up with TRBD1. V shed 6 bases and J 5 bases; nucleotides not matched to a gene: 5. CDR3 length: 13 residues. Germline CDR1 reads LGHNT; CDR2 reads FRNRAP. For the CDR3, the DNA is TGTGCTAGTGGCCAGGGGGCGGGGACTGAAGCTTTCTTT. It specifies CASGQGAGTEAFF.

The chain uses TRBV11-1 and TRBJ1-1; the D is unclear. This CDR3 is built from 15 residues. Trimming took off 1 base at V and 1 base at J, with 10 bases between the two ends. Germline V gives CDR1 SGHAT, CDR2 FQDESV (reference sequence). The CDR3 DNA follows: TGTGCCAGCAGCTTAGGGACTGGCAGGAACACTGAAGCTTTCTTT. Protein product: CASSLGTGRNTEAFF.

The V call is TRBV6-6, the J call TRBJ1-4; no clear D gene. The CDR3 extends over 14 amino acids. V lost 4 bases, J lost 8 bases, and 14 bases lay in between. The germline V gene encodes CDR1 MNHNY and CDR2 SVGAGI (reference sequence). CDR3 amino acids: CASSSAGKEEKLFF. Here the CDR3 DNA reads TGTGCCAGCAGTTCAGCCGGGAAGGAGGAAAAACTGTTTTTT.

This clone was seen only once. Other DNA sequences from this sample encode an identical CDR3 as well. The genes are TRBV6-5 and TRBJ2-5; D uncertain. Between the trimmed V and J ends, which lost 0 bases and 2 bases, there was a span of 7 bases. The CDR3 sequence is 14 residues long. Germline V CDR1 and CDR2: MNHEY, SVGAGI. The DNA for the CDR3 is TGTGCCAGCAGTTACTCGGTGGGGCAAGAGACCCAGTACTTC. This encodes CASSYSVGQETQYF.

Points on this clone: Other DNA variants within this sample encode the same CDR3. This chain joins TRBV7-2 and TRBJ2-5; a possible D gene is TRBD1 (6 bases). This CDR3 comprises 14 residues. CDR1 is SGHTA and CDR2 is FQGNSA in the germline V gene. Trimming removed 3 bases at V and 4 bases at J, with 12 bases between. DNA for the CDR3: TGTGCCAGCAGCTTGAGAGGGGGTGGAGAGACCCAGTACTTC. It encodes CASSLRGGGETQYF.

The rearrangement uses TRBV5-1 and TRBJ1-4; the D gene is possibly TRBD1 (5 bases). Germline CDR1 and CDR2: SGHRS and YFSETQ. Trimming pared 5 bases from V and 7 bases from J, leaving 21 bases between. The CDR3 loop spans 16 amino acids. The CDR3 region is CASSTSGGDSSEKLFF. CDR3 bases: TGCGCCAGCAGTACCAGCGGAGGGGATAGTAGTGAAAAACTGTTTTTT.